The present T cell receptor (beta chain) was sequenced within a study of human T cells and chemical hapten exposure. At the level of the study: Donors were sensitized with 2% DPC on the upper inner arm. There were weekly diphenylcyclopropenone doses to the scalp for patients throughout the roughly 25-week study.

There are many counts of this clonotype. Unique molecular identifiers were linked by the library to individual cDNA molecules. Original processing notes: Individual samples carried between roughly 23,224 and 750,000 TCRs, with more than 95,000 as the median. TCRdb reanalysed the RACE reads using MiXCR and keeps one entry per CDR3 protein. The V and J calls, along with clone size, are taken from TCRdb and not from the paper's own processing. The table includes tens of thousands of distinct CDR3 sequences, more than 8% detected once. The CDR3 is 15 amino acids. The V gene lost 0 bases and the J gene lost 9 bases, with 15 bases spanning the gap. Germline V CDR1 and CDR2: LGHNA, YSLEER. As to time point: pre-sensitization, week 0. Specified treatment: therapeutic diphenylcyclopropenone sensitization with weekly scalp DPC.

This TCR was sampled from a man aged 35 to 55 with alopecia areata. Some clones in this sample may be carry-over from other donors' samples. The chain carries TRBV4-3 and TRBJ2-1; D may match TRBD1 or TRBD2 (5 bases each). The material was whole blood, obtained in connection with sensitization to the hapten diphenylcyclopropenone (DPC). Written as DNA, the CDR3 is TGCGCCAGCAGCCAAGAAGCGGCCGTTGGGGGTGAGCAGTTCTTC. This gives the protein CASSQEAAVGGEQFF.